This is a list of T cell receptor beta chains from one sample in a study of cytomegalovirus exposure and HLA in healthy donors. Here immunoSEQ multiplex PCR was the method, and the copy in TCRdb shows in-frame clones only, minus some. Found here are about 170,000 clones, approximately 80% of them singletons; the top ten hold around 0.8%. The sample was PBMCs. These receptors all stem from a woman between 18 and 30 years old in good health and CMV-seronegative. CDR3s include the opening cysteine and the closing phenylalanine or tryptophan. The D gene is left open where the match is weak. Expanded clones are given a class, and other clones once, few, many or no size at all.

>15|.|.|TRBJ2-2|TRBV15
TGTGCCACCAGCAGAGTTGAGAGGAACACCGGGGAGCTGTTTTTT
CATSRVERNTGELFF
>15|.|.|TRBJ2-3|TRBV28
TGTGCCAGCAAGGAGGAGGAACTCGGGGTTGAGACGCAGTATTTT
CASKEEELGVETQYF
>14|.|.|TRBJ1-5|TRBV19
TGTGCCAGTAGTATAGGGATAGCCAATCAGCCCCAGCATTTT
CASSIGIANQPQHF
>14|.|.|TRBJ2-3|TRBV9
TGTGCCAGCAGCGCCCTAGCGAGCACAGATACGCAGTATTTT
CASSALASTDTQYF
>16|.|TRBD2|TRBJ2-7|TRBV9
TGTGCCAGCAGCGTAGGGCTAGCGGGGAAAAGATACGAGCAGTACTTC
CASSVGLAGKRYEQYF
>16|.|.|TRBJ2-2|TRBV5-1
TGCGCCAGCAGCCCCGGCCGGGGGTCGAACACCGGGGAGCTGTTTTTT
CASSPGRGSNTGELFF
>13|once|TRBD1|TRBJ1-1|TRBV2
TGTGCCAGCAGGACTGGGACAGGGGCTGAAGCTTTCTTT
CASRTGTGAEAFF
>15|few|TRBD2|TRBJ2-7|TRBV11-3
TGTGCCAGCAGCTTAACGACTAGCGGCTCCTACGAGCAGTACTTC
CASSLTTSGSYEQYF
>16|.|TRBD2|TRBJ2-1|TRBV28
TGTGCCAGCAGTTTTCCGGGAGGGCCAAAGGATAATGAGCAGTTCTTC
CASSFPGGPKDNEQFF
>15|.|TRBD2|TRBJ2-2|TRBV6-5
TGTGCCAGCACCGTGGGCGGGAGGAACACCGGGGAGCTGTTTTTT
CASTVGGRNTGELFF
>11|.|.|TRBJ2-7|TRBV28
TGTGCCAGCAGTTTATGGTACGGGCAGTACTTC
CASSLWYGQYF
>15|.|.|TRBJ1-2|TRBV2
TGTGCCAGCACTCTGAGGAGGCAGTCTAACTATGGCTACACCTTC
CASTLRRQSNYGYTF
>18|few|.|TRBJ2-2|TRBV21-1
TGTGCCAGCAGCAAGGGTCTAGAGAACGGGGATGTCACCGGGGAGCTGTTTTTT
CASSKGLENGDVTGELFF
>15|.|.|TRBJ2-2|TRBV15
TGTGCCACCAGCACCACGACACTTAACACCGGGGAGCTGTTTTTT
CATSTTTLNTGELFF
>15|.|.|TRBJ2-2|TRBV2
TGTGCCAGCAGGACCTTGGGCCCTATCACCGGGGAGCTGTTTTTT
CASRTLGPITGELFF
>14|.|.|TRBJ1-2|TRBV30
TGTGCCTGGAGTATTAACAGGGAAGTGAATGGCTACACCTTC
CAWSINREVNGYTF
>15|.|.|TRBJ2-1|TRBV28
TGTGCCAGCAGTTCCCACGGACACAGCAACAATGAGCAGTTCTTC
CASSSHGHSNNEQFF
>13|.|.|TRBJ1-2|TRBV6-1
TGTGCCACCGTTTCGACAGTTAACTATGGCTACACCTTC
CATVSTVNYGYTF
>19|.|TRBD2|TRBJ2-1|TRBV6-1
TGTGCCAGCAGTGCTCCGCCGGGACTAGCGGGAGTAGGGTACAATGAGCAGTTCTTC
CASSAPPGLAGVGYNEQFF
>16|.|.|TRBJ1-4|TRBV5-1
TGCGCCAGCAGCCAAGATCTTGGGGGGGTACAGGAAAAACTGTTTTTT
CASSQDLGGVQEKLFF
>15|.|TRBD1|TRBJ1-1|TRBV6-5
TGTGCCAGCAGTTACTCGACAGGGGCAGGGACTGAAGCCTTCTTT
CASSYSTGAGTEAFF
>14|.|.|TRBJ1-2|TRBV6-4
TGTGCCAGCAGTGACTCCGCAGGCAGGGGTGGCTACACCTTC
CASSDSAGRGGYTF
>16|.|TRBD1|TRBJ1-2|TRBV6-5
TGTGCCAGCAGTTCAATGGGACAGGGGGGAGCATATGGCTACACCTTC
CASSSMGQGGAYGYTF
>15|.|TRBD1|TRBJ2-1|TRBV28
TGTGCCAGCAGTTTATTCCGACAGGGTGACAATGAGCAGTTCTTC
CASSLFRQGDNEQFF
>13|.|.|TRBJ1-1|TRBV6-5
TGTGCCAGCAGTTACTCGGGGCGGACTGAAGCTTTCTTT
CASSYSGRTEAFF
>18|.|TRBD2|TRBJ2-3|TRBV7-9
TGTGCCAGCAGCTCCCTTAGCGGGTCGAGAGAGGCAACAGATACGCAGTATTTT
CASSSLSGSREATDTQYF
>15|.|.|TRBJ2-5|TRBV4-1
TGCGCCAGCAGCCAAGAACGGGGGGCGCGTGAGACCCAGTACTTC
CASSQERGARETQYF
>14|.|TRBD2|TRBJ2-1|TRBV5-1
TGCGCCAGCTCGACTAGCGGGAGAGGCAATGAGCAGTTCTTC
CASSTSGRGNEQFF
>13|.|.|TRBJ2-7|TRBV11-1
TGTGCCAGCAGCCAAAGCGGACAGTACGAGCAGTACTTC
CASSQSGQYEQYF
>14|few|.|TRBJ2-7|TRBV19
TGTGCCAGCTCCCGACAGGCAGCCTCCTACGAGCAGTACTTC
CASSRQAASYEQYF
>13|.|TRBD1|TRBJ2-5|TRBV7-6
TGTGCCAGCAGCCTGGACAGGGTTGAGACCCAGTACTTC
CASSLDRVETQYF
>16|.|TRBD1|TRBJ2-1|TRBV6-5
TGTGCCAGCAGTTTGGACCCGGGACAGCCTGAGGGCGAGCAGTTCTTC
CASSLDPGQPEGEQFF
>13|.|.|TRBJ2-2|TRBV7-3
TGTGCCAGCAGCGCCGGGACAACCGGGGAGCTGTTTTTT
CASSAGTTGELFF
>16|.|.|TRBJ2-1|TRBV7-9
TGTTCCAGCAGCCTTTTATTAGGGAGCTCCTACAATGAGCAGTTCTTC
CSSSLLLGSSYNEQFF
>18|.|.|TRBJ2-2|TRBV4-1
TGCGCCAGCAGCCGGATTTCTGGTTACGGGAGCATCACCGGGGAGCTGTTTTTT
CASSRISGYGSITGELFF
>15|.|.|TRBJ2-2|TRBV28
TGTGCCAGCAGTTTAGGTGGGGGGAGGACCGGGGAGCTGTTTTTT
CASSLGGGRTGELFF
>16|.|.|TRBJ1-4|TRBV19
TGTGCCAGTAGTATAGTGGTAACAGGGATCGGTGAAAAACTGTTTTTT
CASSIVVTGIGEKLFF
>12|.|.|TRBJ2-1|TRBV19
TGTGCCAGTAACAGTTTGCGCAATGAGCAGTTCTTC
CASNSLRNEQFF
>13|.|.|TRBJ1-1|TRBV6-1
TGTGCCAGCACCGCGGACAGAAACACTGAAGCTTTCTTT
CASTADRNTEAFF
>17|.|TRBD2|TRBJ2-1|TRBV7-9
TGTGCCAGCAGTCGTGGACTAGCGGGAGGATCCTACAATGAGCAGTTCTTC
CASSRGLAGGSYNEQFF
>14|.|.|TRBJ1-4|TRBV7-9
TGTGCCAGCAGCTTTGGGGGCACTAATGAAAAACTGTTTTTT
CASSFGGTNEKLFF
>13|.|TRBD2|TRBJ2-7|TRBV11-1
TGTGCCAGCAGGCCCACGAGCCGGGGGGTGCAGTACTTC
CASRPTSRGVQYF